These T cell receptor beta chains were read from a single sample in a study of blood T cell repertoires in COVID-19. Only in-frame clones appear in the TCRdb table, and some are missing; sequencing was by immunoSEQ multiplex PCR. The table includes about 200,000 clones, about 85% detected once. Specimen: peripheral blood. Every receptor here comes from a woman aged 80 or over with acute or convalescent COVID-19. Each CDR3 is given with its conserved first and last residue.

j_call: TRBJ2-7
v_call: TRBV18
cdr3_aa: CASSPRLQDLNEQYF

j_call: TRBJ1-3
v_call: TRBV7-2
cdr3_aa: CASSSQIAVGSGNTIYF

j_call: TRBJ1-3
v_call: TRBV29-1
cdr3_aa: CSAMKGSRNTIYF

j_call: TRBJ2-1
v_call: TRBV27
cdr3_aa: CASSLVQGAQNEQFF

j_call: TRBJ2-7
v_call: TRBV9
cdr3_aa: CASSVGASQIEQYF

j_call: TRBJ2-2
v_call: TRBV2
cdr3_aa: CASSGGDVNTGELFF

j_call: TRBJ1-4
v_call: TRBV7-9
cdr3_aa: CASSVAQGHNEKLFF

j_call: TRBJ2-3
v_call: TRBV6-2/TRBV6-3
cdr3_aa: CASSGRGQDTQYF

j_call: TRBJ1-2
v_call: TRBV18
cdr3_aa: CASSLDRLSNYGYTF

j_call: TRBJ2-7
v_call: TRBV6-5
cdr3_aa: CASSSNRGKLGEQYF

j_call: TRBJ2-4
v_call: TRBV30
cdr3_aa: CAWSVGGILAKNIQYF

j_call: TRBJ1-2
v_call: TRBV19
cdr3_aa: CASRETAYGYTF

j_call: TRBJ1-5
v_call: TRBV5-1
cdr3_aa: CASRQGSNQPQHF

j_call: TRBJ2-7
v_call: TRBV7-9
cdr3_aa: CASTLLGGPYEQYF

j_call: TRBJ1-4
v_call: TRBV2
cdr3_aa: CASSEAPGQGREKLFF

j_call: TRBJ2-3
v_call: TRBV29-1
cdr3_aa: CSVGRDSRNPQYF

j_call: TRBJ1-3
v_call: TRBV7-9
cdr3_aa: CASNPTGSGNTIYF

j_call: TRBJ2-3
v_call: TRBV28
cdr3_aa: CASSLGRVATDTQYF

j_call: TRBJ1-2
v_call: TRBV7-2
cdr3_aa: CASSSPGQQNYGYTF

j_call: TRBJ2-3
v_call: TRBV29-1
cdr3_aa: CSVERGTDTQYF

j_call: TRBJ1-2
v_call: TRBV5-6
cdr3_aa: CASSSGRGQVNYGYTF

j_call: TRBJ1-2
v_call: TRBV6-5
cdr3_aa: CVSLGQLDYGYTF